This passage covers 25 T cell receptor beta chains from one sample sequenced in a study of shared clonotypes between healthy human individuals. The method was immunoSEQ multiplex PCR; TCRdb's version includes in-frame clones alone and lacks a portion of them. The sample has 2 million to 3 million clones, 80% to 95% seen once; the top ten hold about 0.34%. Specimen: naive CD4+ T cells from PBMCs. Subset reported: CD45RA+ positively selected. The receptors here all came from a man between 18 and 29 years old in good health. Some clones in this sample may be carry-over from other donors' samples.

V usage is TRBV4-3 and J usage is TRBJ2-6; no firm D call. Trimming left V 1 base short and J 1 base short, with 11 bases between. Germline V gene sequence: CDR1 LGHNA, CDR2 YSLEER. This CDR3 has 17 residues. The CDR3 nucleotides read TGCGCCAGCAGCCAAGCTCCCTTGGTTTCTGGGGCCAACGTCCTGACTTTC. Protein: CASSQAPLVSGANVLTF.

The J gene is TRBJ1-4, the V gene TRBV6-1; TRBD1 matches at 11 bases. Losses at the gene ends were 5 bases for V and 13 bases for J; bases not matched to a gene: 9. This CDR3 region has 14 residues. CDR1 is MNHNS and CDR2 is SASEGT in the germline V gene. DNA for the CDR3: TGTGCCAGCAGTTTGGACAGGGGGCGCGAGGCACTGTTTTTT. Its protein product is CASSLDRGREALFF.

The chain employs TRBV5-8 and TRBJ2-5; 16 bases are a match to TRBD2. Germline CDR1 and CDR2: SGHTS and YDEGEE. After removal of 4 bases from V and 2 bases from J, the junction contained 2 bases not matched to a gene. This CDR3 contains 16 residues. CDR3 in amino acids: CASSMGLAGGQETQYF. The DNA of the CDR3 is TGTGCCAGCAGCATGGGACTAGCGGGAGGGCAAGAGACCCAGTACTTC. Looking up the rest from reference TRBV5-8 and TRBJ2-5 gives the full variable domain: EAGVTQSPTHLIKTRGQQATLRCSPISGHTSVYWYQQALGLGLQFLLWYDEGEERNRGNFPPRFSGRQFPNYSSELNVNALELEDSALYLCASSMGLAGGQETQYFGPGTRLLVL.

V gene TRBV11-1 combines with J gene TRBJ1-1, with D hard to call. The CDR3 spans 12 residues. Germline CDR1 SGHAT, CDR2 FQDESV (reference sequence). Deletions cut 1 base from V and 6 bases from J, with 6 bases between. DNA of the CDR3: TGTGCCAGCAGCTTAGGGTGGGCTGAAGCTTTCTTT. Translation: CASSLGWAEAFF.

This chain joins TRBV28 and TRBJ2-7, with 8 bases aligning to TRBD2. Germline V gives CDR1 MDHEN, CDR2 SYDVKM. J gave up 1 base and V 7 bases, and 6 bases lay outside the gene matches. The CDR3 runs 14 residues. In DNA, the CDR3 is TGTGCCAGCAAGAGAGGCGGGAGGTCCTACGAGCAGTACTTC. Translated, it gives CASKRGGRSYEQYF.

CDR3 region: CASSSGFQETQYF. The CDR3 region has the DNA TGTGCCAGCAGCTCAGGGTTCCAAGAGACCCAGTACTTC. The chain couples TRBV7-2 to TRBJ2-5; D might be TRBD1 (5 bases). CDR1 and CDR2 from the germline V gene are SGHTA and FQGNSA. The CDR3 covers 13 residues. V was pared by 4 bases and J by 1 base, with 7 bases between.

The chain carries TRBV11-2 and TRBJ2-7; D not certain. Looked up from germline, CDR1 is SGHAT and CDR2 is FQNNGV. Trimming removed 5 bases at V and 2 bases at J, with 10 bases between. This CDR3 is 13 amino acids long. CDR3 sequence reads: CASSPYTTYEQYF. CDR3 coding DNA: TGTGCCAGCAGCCCCTATACCACCTACGAGCAGTACTTC.

V usage is TRBV18 and J usage is TRBJ1-2; TRBD1 matches at 8 bases. The germline V gene encodes CDR1 KGHSH and CDR2 LQKENI. The CDR3 has 16 amino acids. The J segment lost 4 bases and the V segment lost 1 base, leaving 8 bases of the junction unmatched. The CDR3 sequence is CASSPRRDGTGYGYTF. DNA for the CDR3: TGTGCCAGCTCACCACGGAGAGATGGGACAGGCTATGGCTACACCTTC.

The rearrangement links TRBV30 to TRBJ1-2; 11 positions agree with TRBD1. The germline V gene encodes CDR1 GTSNPN and CDR2 SVGIG (reference sequence). Germline trimming cut 5 bases from V and 7 bases from J; bases unmatched to any gene: 12. CDR3 size: 15 residues. The CDR3 bases are TGTGCCTGGGTTGCCCCGGGACAGGGGGTACGTGGCTACACCTTC. Its protein is CAWVAPGQGVRGYTF.

The table lists this clone with a few counts. Within the sample, other DNA sequences also encode this same CDR3. The gene calls are TRBV7-9 and TRBJ1-1; D unclear. The germline V gene has CDR1 SEHNR and CDR2 FQNEAQ (reference sequence). The CDR3 covers 13 residues. V was cut by 1 base and J by 1 base, with 4 bases left in between. The CDR3 protein is CASSLGRNTEAFF. The CDR3 DNA reads TGTGCCAGCAGCTTAGGTAGGAACACTGAAGCTTTCTTT.

This chain links TRBV28 with TRBJ1-1; TRBD1 might be the D (5 bases). This CDR3 is built from 14 residues. With 2 bases removed from V and 4 bases from J, the gap between germline ends came to 11 bases. Germline loops: CDR1 MDHEN, CDR2 SYDVKM. The CDR3 sequence is CASSLQGGGTEAFF. CDR3 sequence (DNA): TGTGCCAGCAGTTTACAAGGTGGGGGCACTGAAGCTTTCTTT.

This clone has a single count. In the same sample, other DNA sequences code for this CDR3. The chain joins TRBV9 to TRBJ2-1; D not resolved. This CDR3 spans 16 amino acids. The germline V and J ends were trimmed by 0 bases and 0 bases, with 10 bases remaining between them. Germline CDR1 reads SGDLS; CDR2 reads YYNGEE. CDR3 sequence (DNA): TGTGCCAGCAGCGTAGGAGGATTTAGCTCCTACAATGAGCAGTTCTTC. Protein: CASSVGGFSSYNEQFF.

The V and J genes are TRBV4-1 and TRBJ2-6; D uncertain. From germline, CDR1 is MGHRA and CDR2 YSYEKL. V gave up 5 bases and J gave up 0 bases, with 14 bases separating them. The CDR3 contains 17 residues. CDR3 in DNA: TGCGCCAGCAGCTCGCGCTACCTGGCCTCTGGGGCCAACGTCCTGACTTTC. Its translation is CASSSRYLASGANVLTF.

The chain recombines TRBV7-3 with TRBJ1-2, with 7 bases fitting TRBD1. Trimming cost V 5 bases and J 8 bases; bases outside gene matches: 8. The germline V gene has CDR1 SGHTA and CDR2 FQGTGA. The CDR3 runs 13 residues. The CDR3 nucleotides are TGTGCCAGCAGCCTTGACAGGGTTGGCGGCTACACCTTC. This translates into CASSLDRVGGYTF.

The V and J genes are TRBV6-5 and TRBJ2-7; 11 bases are shared with TRBD2. CDR3 size: 15 residues. V dropped 5 bases and J dropped 2; count of bases not matched to a gene: 5. The germline gives CDR1 MNHEY, CDR2 SVGAGI. Here the CDR3 reads CASSTIAGGPYEQYF. The CDR3 DNA sequence: TGTGCCAGCAGTACTATAGCGGGAGGGCCCTACGAGCAGTACTTC.

This clone showed up just once. V usage is TRBV11-2 and J usage is TRBJ2-1, with 15 bases aligning to TRBD2. Trimming cost V 5 bases and J 0 bases; bases outside gene matches: 8. From germline, CDR1 is SGHAT and CDR2 FQNNGV. This CDR3 has 19 residues. The CDR3 sequence is CASSPRTSGRESSYNEQFF. The CDR3 bases are TGTGCCAGCAGCCCGCGGACTAGCGGGAGGGAAAGCTCCTACAATGAGCAGTTCTTC.

The J gene is TRBJ1-5, the V gene TRBV30; D not resolved. CDR3 length equals 15 residues. The V gene's germline CDR1 is GTSNPN and CDR2 SVGIG (reference sequence). V lost 3 bases to trimming and J lost 0 bases, with 12 bases between them. CDR3 in DNA: TGTGCCTGGAGCCCGGGATCCTATAGCAATCAGCCCCAGCATTTT. This codes for CAWSPGSYSNQPQHF.

This clone was seen only a few times. The same CDR3 also results from other DNA sequences found in this sample. The rearrangement links TRBV29-1 to TRBJ1-5; D is uncertain. Germline values: CDR1 SQVTM, CDR2 ANQGSEA. Between the trimmed V and J ends, which lost 4 bases and 2 bases, there was a span of 9 bases. There are 13 residues in the CDR3. DNA for the CDR3: TGCAGCGTTGGGCCAGGTGGCAATCAGCCCCAGCATTTT. Translation: CSVGPGGNQPQHF.

The J gene is TRBJ2-7, the V gene TRBV6-5, with D perhaps matching TRBD2 (5 bases). The V gene's germline CDR1 is MNHEY and CDR2 SVGAGI. Deletions cut 6 bases from V and 3 bases from J, with 15 bases between. This CDR3 is 14 amino acids long. CDR3 in amino acids: CASRPPGVGYEQYF. CDR3 coding DNA: TGTGCCAGCAGACCCCCCGGGGTTGGCTACGAGCAGTACTTC.

Worth noting for this clone: Other nucleotide sequences from this sample produce the same CDR3. V is TRBV5-4 and J is TRBJ1-2; perhaps TRBD1 as D (5 bases). Trimming took 0 bases from V and 3 from J, leaving 9 bases between them. CDR1 is SGHNT and CDR2 is YYREEE in the germline V gene (reference sequence). The CDR3 extends over 14 amino acids. The DNA for the CDR3 is TGTGCCAGCAGCTTGGGGGGGAGCGACTATGGCTACACCTTC. It yields the protein CASSLGGSDYGYTF.

This clone appeared once. This same CDR3 is encoded by further DNA sequences in the sample. This sequence joins TRBV6-5 and TRBJ1-3, with no clear D. The V gene's germline CDR1 is MNHEY and CDR2 SVGAGI. The ends were cut back, 6 bases at V and 4 bases at J, with 7 bases in the middle. This CDR3 is 12 amino acids long. In DNA, the CDR3 is TGTGCCAGCAGGTCCTCGGGAAACACCATATATTTT. It yields the protein CASRSSGNTIYF.

This chain links TRBV2 with TRBJ2-7; 9 nucleotides agree with TRBD1. Germline CDR1 SNHLY, CDR2 FYNNEI. The V and J ends lost 8 bases and 2 bases, in that order; junction bases with no gene match: 10. The CDR3 length is 15 residues. CDR3 residues: CASAQTGGFTYEQYF. CDR3 DNA: TGTGCCAGCGCTCAAACAGGGGGCTTTACCTACGAGCAGTACTTC.

This rearrangement joins TRBV11-3 to TRBJ2-2; D is possibly TRBD1 (7 bases). The ends were cut back, 4 bases at V and 7 bases at J, with 13 bases in the middle. Per germline, CDR1 SGHNT and CDR2 YENEEA. The CDR3 runs to 14 residues. The CDR3 loop reads CASSSTQGGGELFF. In nucleotides, the CDR3 is TGTGCCAGCAGCTCAACCCAGGGGGGCGGGGAGCTGTTTTTT.

V gene TRBV6-1 combines with J gene TRBJ2-1; 9 nucleotides line up with TRBD1. The ends lost 4 bases at V and 7 bases at J; junction bases unmatched: 11. Germline assignment: CDR1 MNHNS and CDR2 SASEGT. The CDR3 covers 16 residues. CDR3 DNA: TGTGCCAGCAGTGTTCAAGACAGGGGGGCGATGAATGAGCAGTTCTTC. Translated, it gives CASSVQDRGAMNEQFF.

The CDR3 sequence is CASSLKSDYPGRSDRTQYF. In nucleotides, the CDR3 is TGTGCCAGCAGTCTCAAAAGTGACTACCCGGGACGGAGTGATAGGACCCAGTACTTC. This chain links TRBV28 with TRBJ2-5; TRBD1 or TRBD2 may be the D gene (5 bases each). V lost 5 bases to trimming and J lost 7 bases, with 32 bases between them. From germline, CDR1 is MDHEN and CDR2 SYDVKM. The CDR3 length is 19 residues.